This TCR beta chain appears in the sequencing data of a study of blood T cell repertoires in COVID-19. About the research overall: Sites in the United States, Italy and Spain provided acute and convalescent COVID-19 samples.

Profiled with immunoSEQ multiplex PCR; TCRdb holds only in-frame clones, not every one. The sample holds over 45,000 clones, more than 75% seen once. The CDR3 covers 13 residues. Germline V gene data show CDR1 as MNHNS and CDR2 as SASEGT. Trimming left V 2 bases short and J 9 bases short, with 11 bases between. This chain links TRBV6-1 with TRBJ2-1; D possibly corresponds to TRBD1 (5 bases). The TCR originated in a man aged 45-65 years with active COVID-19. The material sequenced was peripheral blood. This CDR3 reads CASSEPGRGEQFF. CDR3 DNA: TGTGCCAGCAGTGAACCTGGAAGGGGTGAGCAGTTCTTC.